This TCR beta chain was observed in a study of cytomegalovirus exposure and HLA in healthy donors. Study-wide findings and caveats: Confirmation in vitro established that three CMV-associated chains were specific for CMV antigens. Within the 95 to 150 validation repertoires, first-cohort TCR clusters tended to co-occur, according to a later analysis. Among TCR beta chains, those listed as cytomegalovirus-associated numbered about 160.

Repertoires were generated with immunoSEQ multiplex PCR, while TCRdb's copy carries only in-frame clones and drops some. The sample shows roughly 70,000 clones, over 95% of them seen only once. The CDR3 sequence is 14 residues long. The germline V and J ends were trimmed by 3 bases and 0 bases, with 8 bases remaining between them. Germline assignment: CDR1 SGDLS and CDR2 YYNGEE. On this clone itself: Its antigen is as yet unknown.

The rearrangement links TRBV9 to TRBJ2-3, with a possible D match to TRBD2 (5 bases). The specimen sequenced was PBMCs. This TCR was recovered from a young man in good health and CMV-seronegative. The CDR3 region has the DNA TGTGCCAGCAGCGAAGGACTTAGCACAGATACGCAGTATTTT. Translated: CASSEGLSTDTQYF.